Detailed here is one T cell receptor (beta chain). One entry per CDR3 protein results from TCRdb running MiXCR on the 5' RACE reads. Seen here are approximately 700,000 distinct CDR3 sequences, 15% to 20% observed once, and the top ten hold less than 15%. The data were taken from a study of identical twins. There are 13 residues in the CDR3. Germline assignment: CDR1 SGDLS and CDR2 YYNGEE. The V gene lost 2 bases and the J gene lost 5 bases, with 10 bases spanning the gap. The same specimen was also included in a second study, on T cells expressing NK-cell markers.

The source of this sequence is a woman under 30 in good health. Sequenced input: PBMCs. The V and J genes are TRBV9 and TRBJ2-5, with a tentative D call TRBD2 (6 bases). CDR3 residues: CASSVGGMETQYF. The CDR3 nucleotides are TGTGCCAGCAGCGTCGGGGGAATGGAGACCCAGTACTTC.